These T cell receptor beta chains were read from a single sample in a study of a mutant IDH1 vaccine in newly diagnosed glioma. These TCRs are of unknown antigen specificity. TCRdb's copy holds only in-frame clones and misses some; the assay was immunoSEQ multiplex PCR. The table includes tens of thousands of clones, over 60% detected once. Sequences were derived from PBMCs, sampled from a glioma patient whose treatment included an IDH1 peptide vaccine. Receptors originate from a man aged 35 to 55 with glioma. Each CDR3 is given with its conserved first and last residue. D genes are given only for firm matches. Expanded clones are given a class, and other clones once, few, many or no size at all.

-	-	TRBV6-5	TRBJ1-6	TGTGCCAGCACCACTAATAATTCACCCCTCCACTTT	CASTTNNSPLHF
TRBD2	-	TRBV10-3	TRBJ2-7	TGTGCCATCAGTGAAAGTCTAGCGGGAGTCGGAAGCTCCTACGAGCAGTACTTC	CAISESLAGVGSSYEQYF
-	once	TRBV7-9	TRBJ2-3	TGTGCCAGCAGCTCAGGCACAGATACGCAGTATTTT	CASSSGTDTQYF
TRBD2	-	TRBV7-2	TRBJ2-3	TGTGCCAGCAGCTCAGGACTAGCGGGAGGGCCCGCAGATACGCAGTATTTT	CASSSGLAGGPADTQYF
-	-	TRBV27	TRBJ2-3	TGTGCCAGCAGTTTAGGGACGCAGCGCACAGATACGCAGTATTTT	CASSLGTQRTDTQYF
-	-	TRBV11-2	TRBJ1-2	TGTGCCAGCAGCTTAGGGGTGGGAGATGGCTACACCTTC	CASSLGVGDGYTF
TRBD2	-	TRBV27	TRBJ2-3	TGTGCCAGCAGTTCGGGACTAGCGGGAGGTTTTAACACAGATACGCAGTATTTT	CASSSGLAGGFNTDTQYF
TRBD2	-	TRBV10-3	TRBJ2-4	TGTGCCATCAGTGAGGATAGCGGGAGGCCCAAAAACATTCAGTACTTC	CAISEDSGRPKNIQYF
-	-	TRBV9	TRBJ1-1	TGTGCCAGCAGCGTAGAGATGGAGAACACTGAAGCTTTCTTT	CASSVEMENTEAFF
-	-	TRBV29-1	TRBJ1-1	TGCAGCGTTGTGGGTTATCTGGAGTCGGTACGGGGGACTGAAGCTTTCTTT	CSVVGYLESVRGTEAFF
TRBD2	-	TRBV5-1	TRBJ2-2	TGCGCCAGCAGCCCGGGACTAGCGGGAGCATCCGGGGAGCTGTTTTTT	CASSPGLAGASGELFF
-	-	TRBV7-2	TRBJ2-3	TGTGCCAGCAGCACGACCAGCACAGATACGCAGTATTTT	CASSTTSTDTQYF
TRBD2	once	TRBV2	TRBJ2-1	TGTGCCAGCAGTGGTCCGAGACTAGCTTGGGATGAGCAGTTCTTC	CASSGPRLAWDEQFF
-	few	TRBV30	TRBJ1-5	TGTGCCTGGGCACAGGGAAGCAATCAGCCCCAGCATTTT	CAWAQGSNQPQHF
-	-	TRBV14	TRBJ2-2	TGTGCCAGCAGCCAAGAGGAAGGCAGGCCCGGCGGGGAGCTGTTTTTT	CASSQEEGRPGGELFF
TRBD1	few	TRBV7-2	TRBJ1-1	TGTGCCAGCAGGGACAGGGTGAACACTGAAGCTTTCTTT	CASRDRVNTEAFF
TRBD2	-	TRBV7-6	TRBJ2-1	TGTGCCAGCAGCTTAGCCCCGCGGGAGCTTGCCTACAATGAGCAGTTCTTC	CASSLAPRELAYNEQFF
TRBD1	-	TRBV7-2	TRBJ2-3	TGTGCCAGCAGCCTTAGCCGGGACAGGGGAGATACGCAGTATTTT	CASSLSRDRGDTQYF
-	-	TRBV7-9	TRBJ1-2	TGTGCCAGCAGCCCACCTGCTAACTATGGCTACACCTTC	CASSPPANYGYTF
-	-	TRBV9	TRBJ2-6	TGTGCCAGCAGCGTAGCGGGGACTGGGGCCAACGTCCTGACTTTC	CASSVAGTGANVLTF
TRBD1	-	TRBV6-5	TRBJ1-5	TGTGCCAGCAGGCTCGGACAGGGGACTCAGCCCCAGCATTTT	CASRLGQGTQPQHF
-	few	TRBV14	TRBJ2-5	TGTGCCAGCAGCCTCCTGACAGGAGTCCAAGAGACCCAGTACTTC	CASSLLTGVQETQYF
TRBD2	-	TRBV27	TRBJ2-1	TGTGCCAGCAGTTTCGGGGGGGCTGGACACAATGAGCAGTTCTTC	CASSFGGAGHNEQFF
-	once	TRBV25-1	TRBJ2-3	TGTGCCAGCAGTGTGGGACGGTACACAGATACGCAGTATTTT	CASSVGRYTDTQYF
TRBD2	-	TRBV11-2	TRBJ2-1	TGTGCCAGCAGCTTAGGACTAGCGGAGACTAACAATGAGCAGTTCTTC	CASSLGLAETNNEQFF
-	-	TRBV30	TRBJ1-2	TGTGCCTGGGTGGGGGCGAACTATGGCTACACCTTC	CAWVGANYGYTF
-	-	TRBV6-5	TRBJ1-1	TGTGCCAGCAGTTACTCGAAGAGGGGTTTTGACACTGAAGCTTTCTTT	CASSYSKRGFDTEAFF
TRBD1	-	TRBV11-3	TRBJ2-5	TGTGCCAGCAGCTTAGAAGGGGGCGAGACCCAGTACTTC	CASSLEGGETQYF
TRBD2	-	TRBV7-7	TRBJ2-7	TGTGCCAGCAGCCCTGCGGGGAGGGGCGAGCAGTACTTC	CASSPAGRGEQYF
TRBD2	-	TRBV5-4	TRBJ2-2	TGTGCCAGCAGCTCCCCCGGGGTAGCGGGAGTTCGGGGCGGGGAGCTGTTTTTT	CASSSPGVAGVRGGELFF
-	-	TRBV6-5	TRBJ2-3	TGTGCCAGCAAGGGGCGGGTCCCGGGGGATACGCAGTATTTT	CASKGRVPGDTQYF
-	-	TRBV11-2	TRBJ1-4	TGTGCCAGCAGCTTAGGGACTACTGGTGAAAAACTGTTTTTT	CASSLGTTGEKLFF
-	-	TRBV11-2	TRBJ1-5	TGTGCCAGCAGTTTTATGGGGGGCAATCAGCCCCAGCATTTT	CASSFMGGNQPQHF
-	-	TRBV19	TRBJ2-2	TGTGCCAGTAGTTCTAGCACCCACGGCGGGGAGCTGTTTTTT	CASSSSTHGGELFF
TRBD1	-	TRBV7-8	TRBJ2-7	TGTGCCAGCAGCGCCTACAGGGGCCGCCGGGAGCAGTACTTC	CASSAYRGRREQYF
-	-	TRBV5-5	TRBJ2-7	TGTGCCAGCAGCTCCTCGGTGACAGGGAGGTACGAGCAGTACTTC	CASSSSVTGRYEQYF
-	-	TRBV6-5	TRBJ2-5	TGTGCCAGCAGTACGGACCTGGGGGGTCAAGAGACCCAGTACTTC	CASSTDLGGQETQYF
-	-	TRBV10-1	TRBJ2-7	TGCGCCAGCAGTGAAAGGGGCCAGGCGAACTACGAGCAGTACTTC	CASSERGQANYEQYF
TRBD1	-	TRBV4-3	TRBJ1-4	TGCGCCAGCAGCCAATACGGGACAGGGGATGAAAAACTGTTTTTT	CASSQYGTGDEKLFF
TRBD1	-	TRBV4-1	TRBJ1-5	TGCGCCAGCAGCATAGGGTGGGGACAGGTAAATCAGCCCCAGCATTTT	CASSIGWGQVNQPQHF
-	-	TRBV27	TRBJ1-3	TGTGCCAGCAGGACAGGCTCTGGAAACACCATATATTTT	CASRTGSGNTIYF
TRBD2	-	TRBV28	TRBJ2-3	TGTGCCAGCAGTTTTAGACTAGCGTCTAGCACAGATACGCAGTATTTT	CASSFRLASSTDTQYF
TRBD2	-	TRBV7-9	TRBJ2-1	TGTGCCAGCAGCTTAGGGGCTAGCGGAAACAATGAGCAGTTCTTC	CASSLGASGNNEQFF
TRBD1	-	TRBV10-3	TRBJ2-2	TGTGCCATCATGGGAAGACAGGGTCAAGTACGGGGCGGGGAGCTGTTTTTT	CAIMGRQGQVRGGELFF
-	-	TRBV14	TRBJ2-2	TGTGCCAGCAGCCAAGAGGTCCTAGCTGTGAACACCGGGGAGCTGTTTTTT	CASSQEVLAVNTGELFF
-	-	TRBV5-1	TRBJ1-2	TGCGCCAGCAGCTTGGCTGGGGGCAGCTATGGCTACACCTTC	CASSLAGGSYGYTF
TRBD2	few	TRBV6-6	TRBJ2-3	TGTGCCAGCAGCTACGGTCTAGCGGACCGCACAGATACGCAGTATTTT	CASSYGLADRTDTQYF
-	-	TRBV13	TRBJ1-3	TGTGCCAGCAGCTTAGGGTCCGGGGGCTCTGGAAACACCATATATTTT	CASSLGSGGSGNTIYF
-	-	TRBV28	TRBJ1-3	TGTGCCAGCAGTTACGAGCACTCTGGAAACACCATATATTTT	CASSYEHSGNTIYF
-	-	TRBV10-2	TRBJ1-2	TGCGCCAGCAGTGATGGGGGGGCCGGCTACACCTTC	CASSDGGAGYTF
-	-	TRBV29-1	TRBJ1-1	TGCAGCGTTGATACAGTGAACACTGAAGCTTTCTTT	CSVDTVNTEAFF